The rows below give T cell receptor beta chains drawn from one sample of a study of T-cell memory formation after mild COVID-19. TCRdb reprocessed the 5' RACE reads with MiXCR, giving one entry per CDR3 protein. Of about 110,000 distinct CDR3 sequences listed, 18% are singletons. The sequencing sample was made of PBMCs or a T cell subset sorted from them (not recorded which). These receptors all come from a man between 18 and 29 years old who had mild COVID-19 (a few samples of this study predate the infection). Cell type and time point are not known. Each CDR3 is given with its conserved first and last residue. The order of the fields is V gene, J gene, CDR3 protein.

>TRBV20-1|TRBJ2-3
CSARSSAAGSDTQYF
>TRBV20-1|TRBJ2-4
CSADRGRAKNIQYF
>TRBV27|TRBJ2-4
CASSLRAWDIQYF
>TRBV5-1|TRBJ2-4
CASSLGEGGQYF
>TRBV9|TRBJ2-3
CASSVVGADTQYF
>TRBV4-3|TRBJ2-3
CASSPAGQGTDTQYF
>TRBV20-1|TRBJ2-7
CSARSHANEQYF
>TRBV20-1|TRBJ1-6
CSASKGVPLHF
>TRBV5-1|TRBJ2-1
CASSPGGDNEQFF
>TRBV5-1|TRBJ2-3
CASSATPGADTQYF
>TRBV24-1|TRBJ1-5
CATSDMNQPQHF
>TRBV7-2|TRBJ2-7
CASSLGLFYEQYF
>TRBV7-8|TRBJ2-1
CASSLERRTYPYNEQFF
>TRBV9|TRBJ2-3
CASSVAPGTGSTDTQYF
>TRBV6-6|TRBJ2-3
CASSYSVTDTQYF
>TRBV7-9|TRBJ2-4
CASSLIGQNIQYF
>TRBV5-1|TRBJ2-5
CASSLAVSGAQETQYF
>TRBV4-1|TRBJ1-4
CASSQLREGAKLEKLFF
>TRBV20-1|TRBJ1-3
CSAGQASGNTIYF
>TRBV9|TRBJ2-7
CASSYSPSPGEQYF
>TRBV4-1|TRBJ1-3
CASSPRSSGNTIYF
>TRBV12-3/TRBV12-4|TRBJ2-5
CASSFSGEETQYF
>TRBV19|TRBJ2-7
CASRRAASGGPYEQYF
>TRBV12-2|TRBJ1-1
CASRLGQPLNTEAFF
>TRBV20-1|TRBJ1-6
CSATGSGGDSPLHF
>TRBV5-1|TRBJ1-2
CASSLQGSRAYGYTF